This T cell receptor (beta chain) was retrieved from a study of T cell repertoires in cytomegalovirus infection. A word on this clonotype: The target antigen is unknown.

TCRdb re-derived calls from the reads in MiXCR, one entry per CDR3 protein. The sample holds nearly 700,000 distinct CDR3 sequences, about 30% seen once. V was cut by 0 bases and J by 2 bases, with 11 bases left in between. The length of the CDR3 is 15 residues. Per the germline V gene, CDR1 is SEHNR and CDR2 is FQNEAQ (reference sequence). The source of this sequence is a human donor in good health (CMV status not recorded). Some clones in this sample may be carry-over from other donors' samples. The sample here was cultured PBMCs, taken from culture after CMV antigen stimulation. This chain links TRBV7-9 with TRBJ2-7; D is undetermined. The CDR3 DNA reads as TGTGCCAGCAGCTTAGCGCGTCGTCGCCCCTACGAGCAGTACTTC. This translates into CASSLARRRPYEQYF.